The 11 T cell receptor beta chains below were found in one sample sequenced in a study of regulatory T cells in long-lasting Graves disease. HTBI primers from iRepertoire and Arm-PCR of CDR3 regions yielded the TCR beta libraries. TCRdb called the multiplex PCR reads again in MiXCR, with one record for every CDR3 protein. The repertoire holds about 470,000 distinct CDR3 sequences, with 15% to 20% as singletons. Time point here: newly diagnosed GD, antithyroid drugs for less than 3 months. TCR sequences were obtained from RNA taken from PBMCs. In addition, the sample was reused for a study of T cells in Graves' hyperthyroidism and ophthalmopathy.

Source: peripheral blood mononuclear cells (PBMCs), taken at new diagnosis, from a patient treated with antithyroid drugs. These receptors were collected from a man aged 40-50 years with Graves disease.

This clonotype was found many times. The chain is built from TRBV6-1 and TRBJ2-5; D perhaps matches TRBD1 (6 bases). Germline loops: CDR1 MNHNS, CDR2 SASEGT. Trimming took off 6 bases at V and 5 bases at J, with 16 bases between the two ends. This CDR3 comprises 14 residues. CDR3: CASSQSQGFETQYF. The CDR3 DNA follows: TGTGCCAGCAGCCAAAGTCAGGGGTTCGAGACCCAGTACTTC.

This clonotype was counted between two and nine times. The chain employs TRBV20-1 and TRBJ2-5; 10 nucleotides line up with TRBD2. There are 15 residues in the CDR3. J lost 7 bases, V lost 3 bases, and 11 bases had no gene match. Germline values: CDR1 DFQATT, CDR2 SNEGSKA (reference sequence). The CDR3 region is CSASELAGELGTQYF. Written as DNA, the CDR3 is TGCAGTGCTAGCGAGCTAGCGGGAGAGCTTGGGACCCAGTACTTC.

This clonotype has a handful of counts. The chain combines TRBV7-9 with TRBJ2-1, with 8 bases lining up with TRBD1. This CDR3 is 16 amino acids long. V dropped 4 bases and J dropped 3; count of bases not matched to a gene: 8. Per germline, CDR1 SEHNR and CDR2 FQNEAQ (reference sequence). CDR3 sequence (DNA): TGTGCCAGCAGCTCTAACAGGGGGAACAGCTACAATGAGCAGTTCTTC. This translates into CASSSNRGNSYNEQFF.

This clonotype was counted a few times. The chain employs TRBV20-1 and TRBJ2-5; TRBD1 might be the D (5 bases). Germline lookup yields CDR1 DFQATT and CDR2 SNEGSKA (reference sequence). V lost 3 bases to trimming and J lost 4 bases, with 9 bases between them. The CDR3 consists of 12 residues. The CDR3 here is CSARVTGETQYF. For the CDR3, the DNA is TGCAGTGCTAGGGTAACAGGAGAGACCCAGTACTTC.

This clonotype was seen repeatedly, ten times or more. The CDR3 reads CASSDLSGPFSEQFF. CDR3 nucleotide sequence: TGTGCCAGCAGTGACTTGAGCGGACCTTTTAGTGAGCAGTTCTTC. This rearrangement joins TRBV6-2 or TRBV6-3 to TRBJ2-1; D perhaps matches TRBD2 (5 bases). V lost 5 bases and J lost 9, with 20 bases in between. There are 15 residues in the CDR3. Germline CDR1 and CDR2: MNHEY and SVGEGT.

This clonotype was picked up many times. The chain joins TRBV4-1 to TRBJ2-7, with D possibly called TRBD1 or TRBD2 (5 bases each). Germline V CDR1 and CDR2: MGHRA, YSYEKL. This CDR3 contains 17 residues. V was clipped by 3 bases and J by 1 base, with 19 bases between them. CDR3 bases: TGCGCCAGCAGCCAGGCCTACGGGACGGATGCTTCCTACGAGCAGTACTTC. Its translation: CASSQAYGTDASYEQYF.

The J gene is TRBJ2-1, the V gene TRBV6-1; no definite D call. Germline V gene data show CDR1 as MNHNS and CDR2 as SASEGT. The CDR3 length is 15 residues. V gave up 5 bases and J gave up 2 bases, with 13 bases separating them. The CDR3 DNA reads TGTGCCAGCAGTAACCTCATTTCCCCCTACAATGAGCAGTTCTTC. It encodes CASSNLISPYNEQFF.

The V gene is TRBV29-1, the J gene TRBJ2-7; D might be TRBD1 (5 bases). CDR1 and CDR2 from the germline V gene are SQVTM and ANQGSEA. The CDR3 runs 13 residues. Trimming removed 1 base from V and 0 bases from J, with 7 bases in between. CDR3 protein: CSVEAGSSYEQYF. DNA for the CDR3: TGCAGCGTTGAAGCAGGGTCCTCCTACGAGCAGTACTTC.

This clonotype was recorded only once. Given a much more abundant clone one base away, this may be a read error. The gene calls are TRBV5-1 and TRBJ1-3; D is uncertain. CDR1 and CDR2 from the germline V gene are SGHRS and YFSETQ. The CDR3 is 15 residues long. The CDR3 DNA reads as TGCGCCAGCAGCTTGGTAGGCAACTCTCGAAACACCATATATTTT. As protein: CASSLVGNSRNTIYF.

This clonotype was seen repeatedly, ten times or more. The chain couples TRBV2 to TRBJ2-7, with 7 bases matching TRBD1. The CDR3 spans 15 residues. The V segment lost 7 bases and the J segment 0 bases; nucleotides outside the gene matches: 9. Germline V gene data show CDR1 as SNHLY and CDR2 as FYNNEI. The CDR3 region is CASTMTGYSSYEQYF. The CDR3 nucleotides are TGTGCCAGCACTATGACAGGGTATAGCTCCTACGAGCAGTACTTC.

This clonotype was counted ten times or more. The rearrangement links TRBV5-1 to TRBJ2-2; D may be TRBD1 (6 bases). CDR3 length equals 15 residues. Germline lookup yields CDR1 SGHRS and CDR2 YFSETQ. V lost 4 bases, J lost 7 bases, and 17 bases lay in between. CDR3 DNA: TGCGCCAGCAGCGGAACAGGGTACGCCGGCGGGGAGCTGTTTTTT. Protein: CASSGTGYAGGELFF.